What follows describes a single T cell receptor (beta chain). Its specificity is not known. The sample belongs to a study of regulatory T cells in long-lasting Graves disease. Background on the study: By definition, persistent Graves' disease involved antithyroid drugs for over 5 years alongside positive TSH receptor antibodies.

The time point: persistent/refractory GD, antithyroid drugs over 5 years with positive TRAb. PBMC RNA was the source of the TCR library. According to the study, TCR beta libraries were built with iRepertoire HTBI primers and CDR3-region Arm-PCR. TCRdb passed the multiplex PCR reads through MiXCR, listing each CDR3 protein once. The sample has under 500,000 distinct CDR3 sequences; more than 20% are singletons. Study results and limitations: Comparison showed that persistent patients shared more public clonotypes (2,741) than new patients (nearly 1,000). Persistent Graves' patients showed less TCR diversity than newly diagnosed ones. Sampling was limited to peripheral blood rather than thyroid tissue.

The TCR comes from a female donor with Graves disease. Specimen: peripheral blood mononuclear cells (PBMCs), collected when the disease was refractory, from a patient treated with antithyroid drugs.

Here the CDR3 DNA reads TGTGCCAGCAGCCAAGATCTCGGGGACTATGGCTACACCTTC. Translated, it gives CASSQDLGDYGYTF. This chain connects TRBV14 to TRBJ1-2; D not resolved. The germline V gene encodes CDR1 SGHDN and CDR2 FVKESK. V lost 0 bases and J 3 bases, leaving 8 bases between the germline ends. The CDR3 spans 14 residues. The full variable domain, rest sourced from reference TRBV14 and TRBJ1-2, is EAGVTQFPSHSVIEKGQTVTLRCDPISGHDNLYWYRRVMGKEIKFLLHFVKESKQDESGMPNNRFLAERTGGTYSTLKVQPAELEDSGVYFCASSQDLGDYGYTFGSGTRLTVV.